The 20 T cell receptor beta chains below were found in one sample sequenced in a study of CD8 T cells in ankylosing spondylitis. Study-level findings and limits: About 8 highly homologous variants made up a TCR beta motif, and this motif appeared characteristic of ankylosing spondylitis blood.

TCRdb used MiXCR to reprocess the 5' RACE reads, holding one entry per CDR3 protein. The table has around 430,000 distinct CDR3 sequences, 17% seen once. Their target antigens are unknown. Sequencing was carried out using blood, either unsorted or a sorted T cell fraction (not recorded which). The origin of the receptors is a male donor with ankylosing spondylitis.

This clonotype was observed a few times. The V gene is TRBV4-1, the J gene TRBJ2-7, with TRBD1 identical over 7 bases. The CDR3 covers 15 residues. V lost 4 bases, J lost 3 bases, and 9 bases stayed unmatched. Germline V gene lookup returns CDR1 MGHRA and CDR2 YSYEKL. The CDR3 is CASSPALGQFYEQYF. The CDR3 DNA reads TGCGCCAGCAGCCCCGCTTTGGGACAGTTCTACGAGCAGTACTTC.

The chain combines TRBV12-3 or TRBV12-4 with TRBJ2-7, with D uncertain. The CDR3 has 14 amino acids. V lost 5 bases to trimming and J lost 1 base, with 12 bases between them. The CDR3 bases are TGTGCCAGCAGTAGGTTATGGGGTTCCTACGAGCAGTACTTC. Translated: CASSRLWGSYEQYF.

The J gene is TRBJ2-3, the V gene TRBV6-1; a possible D gene is TRBD2 (6 bases). V gave up 6 bases and J gave up 4 bases, with 11 bases separating them. Germline CDR1 and CDR2: MNHNS and SASEGT. The CDR3 sequence is 13 residues long. The DNA of the CDR3 is TGTGCCAGCAGGCCCTGGGGGGCAGATACGCAGTATTTT. Translating it yields CASRPWGADTQYF.

As to this clonotype: A much larger clonotype is one base distant, so this may be a read error. The chain carries TRBV2 and TRBJ2-2, with 10 bases lining up with TRBD2. CDR3 size: 15 residues. The germline V gene encodes CDR1 SNHLY and CDR2 FYNNEI. This CDR3 reads CGSSVLAGNTGELFF. The CDR3, as DNA: TGTGGCAGCAGCGTACTAGCGGGAAACACCGGGGAGCTGTTTTTT.

A few counts support this clonotype. The chain employs TRBV30 and TRBJ1-1; D remains ambiguous. V lost 5 bases and J lost 0, with 7 bases in between. This CDR3 comprises 12 residues. The V gene's germline CDR1 is GTSNPN and CDR2 SVGIG (reference sequence). CDR3 sequence reads: CAWEILNTEAFF. In DNA, the CDR3 is TGTGCCTGGGAGATCCTGAACACTGAAGCTTTCTTT.

The gene calls are TRBV27 and TRBJ1-3; D is unresolved. This CDR3 contains 17 residues. Trimming removed 0 bases from V and 0 bases from J, with 12 bases in between. CDR1 and CDR2 (germline): MNHEY, SMNVEV (reference sequence). DNA for the CDR3: TGTGCCAGCAGTTTATCGATCCCGAACCGCTCTGGAAACACCATATATTTT. Protein product: CASSLSIPNRSGNTIYF.

The gene calls are TRBV6-2 or TRBV6-3 and TRBJ1-5; D gene ambiguous. This CDR3 has 16 amino acids. V dropped 7 bases and J dropped 6 bases, with 22 bases sitting between them. The V gene's germline CDR1 is MNHEY and CDR2 SVGEGT. The CDR3 is CASTSNFGQPGQPQHF. The CDR3 DNA reads TGTGCCAGCACATCCAACTTTGGCCAGCCGGGTCAGCCCCAGCATTTT.

The chain uses TRBV6-1 and TRBJ1-5; perhaps TRBD1 as D (6 bases). Germline-derived CDR1 and CDR2 are MNHNS and SASEGT. V shed 2 bases and J shed 5 bases, with 13 bases lying between them. This CDR3 is built from 15 residues. Here the CDR3 DNA reads TGTGCCAGCAGTGAACTCGGGGCAGGGGATCAGCCCCAGCATTTT. This gives the protein CASSELGAGDQPQHF.

The chain has TRBV20-1 and TRBJ1-1; no definite D call. The CDR3 spans 12 residues. Per germline, CDR1 DFQATT and CDR2 SNEGSKA (reference sequence). V lost 3 bases to trimming and J lost 1 base, with 6 bases between them. The DNA for the CDR3 is TGCAGTGCTAGCACACCGAACACTGAAGCTTTCTTT. It is translated as CSASTPNTEAFF.

The rearrangement uses TRBV5-1 and TRBJ1-1; TRBD1 is a possible D gene (6 bases). CDR3 size: 15 residues. V lost 2 bases to trimming and J lost 3 bases, with 14 bases between them. Per germline, CDR1 SGHRS and CDR2 YFSETQ. CDR3 sequence: CASSLTGLGDTEAFF. The CDR3 region has the DNA TGCGCCAGCAGCTTAACAGGGTTAGGGGACACTGAAGCTTTCTTT.

The gene calls are TRBV27 and TRBJ2-1; D could derive from TRBD1 or TRBD2 (6 bases each). CDR1 and CDR2 from the germline V gene are MNHEY and SMNVEV (reference sequence). Trimming pared 5 bases from V and 15 bases from J, leaving 20 bases between. CDR3 length: 13 residues. DNA of the CDR3: TGTGCCAGCAGTCCACACAGGGACTCCGGGAGGTTCTTC. Translating gives CASSPHRDSGRFF.

The rearrangement links TRBV18 to TRBJ2-7; D might be TRBD2 (5 bases). The germline V gene encodes CDR1 KGHSH and CDR2 LQKENI. Trimming took 2 bases from V and 4 from J, leaving 12 bases between them. The CDR3 loop spans 14 amino acids. In nucleotides, the CDR3 is TGTGCCAGCTCACCATCGCTCGACTATTACGAGCAGTACTTC. Translated: CASSPSLDYYEQYF. The full variable domain, completed using reference TRBV18 and TRBJ2-7, is NAGVMQNPRHLVRRRGQEARLRCSPMKGHSHVYWYRQLPEEGLKFMVYLQKENIIDESGMPKERFSAEFPKEGPSILRIQQVVRGDSAAYFCASSPSLDYYEQYFGPGTRLTVT.

The chain employs TRBV12-3 or TRBV12-4 and TRBJ1-2, with D tentatively TRBD1 (6 bases). The germline V and J ends were trimmed by 5 bases and 4 bases, with 20 bases remaining between them. This CDR3 has 16 residues. CDR3 sequence: CASSPLGQRDGYGYTF. The DNA of the CDR3 is TGTGCCAGCAGTCCCCTAGGACAGAGAGATGGCTATGGCTACACCTTC.

This clonotype was observed a handful of times. This chain connects TRBV29-1 to TRBJ1-1; 7 nucleotides agree with TRBD1. Germline V CDR1 and CDR2: SQVTM, ANQGSEA. V lost 4 bases and J lost 1; bases outside the gene matches: 6. This CDR3 region has 14 residues. For the CDR3, the DNA is TGCAGCGTTGCCCAGGGACAGTCGAACACTGAAGCTTTCTTT. The encoded protein is CSVAQGQSNTEAFF.

This clonotype was found a few times. This chain links TRBV24-1 with TRBJ2-1; 13 bases agree with TRBD2. V shed 5 bases and J 4 bases; nucleotides not matched to a gene: 16. Germline values: CDR1 KGHDR, CDR2 SFDVKD. The CDR3 spans 20 residues. The CDR3 spells CATSAFSIGTSGERYNEQFF. CDR3 bases: TGTGCCACCAGTGCCTTCTCAATTGGGACTAGCGGGGAGCGATACAATGAGCAGTTCTTC.

This clonotype has just a few counts. The chain combines TRBV20-1 with TRBJ2-2; TRBD1 matches at 8 bases. The V and J ends lost 0 bases and 5 bases, in that order; junction bases with no gene match: 8. The CDR3 is made up of 16 amino acids. Germline lookup yields CDR1 DFQATT and CDR2 SNEGSKA (reference sequence). The CDR3 region has the DNA TGCAGTGCTAGAGATCGAGGGCAGGGGGCGACCGGGGAGCTGTTTTTT. It yields the protein CSARDRGQGATGELFF.

This clonotype was picked up a small number of times. V and J are TRBV6-2 or TRBV6-3 and TRBJ2-2; 9 bases line up with TRBD2. Losses at the gene ends were 6 bases for V and 5 bases for J; bases not matched to a gene: 7. Germline loops: CDR1 MNHEY, CDR2 SVGEGT. CDR3 length: 15 residues. The CDR3 DNA reads TGTGCCAGCAGAGCGAGCGGGGGGCCTACCGGGGAGCTGTTTTTT. Translated, it gives CASRASGGPTGELFF.

Details on this clonotype: A clone one base away is much larger, so this may be a read error. Written as DNA, the CDR3 is TGTGCCATCAGTGTTGGGCCCGAAGAGACCCAGTACTTC. Translation: CAISVGPEETQYF. The chain combines TRBV10-3 with TRBJ2-5; the D is unclear. Trimming removed 4 bases from V and 3 bases from J, with 9 bases in between. The CDR3 has 13 residues. Germline CDR1 ENHRY, CDR2 SYGVKD.

This clonotype was seen more than once but under ten times. J is TRBJ1-3 and V is TRBV9; D is perhaps TRBD1 (6 bases). The length of the CDR3 is 14 residues. The germline V gene encodes CDR1 SGDLS and CDR2 YYNGEE. The V end lost 3 bases, the J end lost 3 bases, and 10 bases lay between the germline ends. CDR3 in DNA: TGTGCCAGCAGCGCCAGGGGAGTTGGAAACACCATATATTTT. Protein product: CASSARGVGNTIYF.

This clonotype was counted only a few times. The V gene is TRBV5-4, the J gene TRBJ1-4; the match to TRBD1 covers 7 bases. The V segment lost 3 bases and the J segment 2 bases; nucleotides outside the gene matches: 4. The CDR3 is 15 amino acids. Per germline, CDR1 SGHNT and CDR2 YYREEE (reference sequence). The CDR3, as DNA: TGTGCCAGCAGCTACAACAGGGGCACTAATGAAAAACTGTTTTTT. It is translated as CASSYNRGTNEKLFF.